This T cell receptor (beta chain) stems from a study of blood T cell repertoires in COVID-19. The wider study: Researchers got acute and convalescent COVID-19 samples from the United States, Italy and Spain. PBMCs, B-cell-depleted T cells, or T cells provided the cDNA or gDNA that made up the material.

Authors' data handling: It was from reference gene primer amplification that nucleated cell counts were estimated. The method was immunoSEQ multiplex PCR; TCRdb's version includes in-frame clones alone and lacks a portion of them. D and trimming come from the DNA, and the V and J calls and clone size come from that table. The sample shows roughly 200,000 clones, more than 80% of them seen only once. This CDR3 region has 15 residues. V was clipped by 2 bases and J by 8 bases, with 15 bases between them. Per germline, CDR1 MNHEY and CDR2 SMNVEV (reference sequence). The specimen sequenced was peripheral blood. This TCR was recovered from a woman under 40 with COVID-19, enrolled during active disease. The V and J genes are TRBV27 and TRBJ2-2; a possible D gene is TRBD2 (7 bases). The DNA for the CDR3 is TGTGCCAGCAGTTTAGTTGCGGGGGCCGGGGGGGAGCTGTTTTTT. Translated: CASSLVAGAGGELFF.